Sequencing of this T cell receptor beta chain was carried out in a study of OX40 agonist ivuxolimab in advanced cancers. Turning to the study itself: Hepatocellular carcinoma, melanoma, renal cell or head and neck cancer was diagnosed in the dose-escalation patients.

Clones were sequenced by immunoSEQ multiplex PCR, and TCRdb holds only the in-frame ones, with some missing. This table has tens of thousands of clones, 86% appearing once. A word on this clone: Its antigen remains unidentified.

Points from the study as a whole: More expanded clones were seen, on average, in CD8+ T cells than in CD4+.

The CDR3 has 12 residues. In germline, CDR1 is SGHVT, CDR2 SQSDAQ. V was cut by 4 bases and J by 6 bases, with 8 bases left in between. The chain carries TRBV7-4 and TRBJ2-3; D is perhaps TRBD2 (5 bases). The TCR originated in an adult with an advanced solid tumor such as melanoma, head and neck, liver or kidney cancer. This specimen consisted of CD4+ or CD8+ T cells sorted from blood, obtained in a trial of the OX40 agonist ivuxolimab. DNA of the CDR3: TGTGCCAGCAGCTCCAGGAGGGATACGCAGTATTTT. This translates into CASSSRRDTQYF.